This T cell receptor (beta chain) originates from a study of cytomegalovirus exposure and HLA in healthy donors. Points from the study as a whole: Later analysis identified around 15,000 TCR beta sequences associated with HLA alleles, using a false discovery rate threshold of 0.05.

PCR involved 60 Vbeta and 13 Jbeta primers. Clones were read by immunoSEQ multiplex PCR, and TCRdb kept only the in-frame ones, dropping some. Found here are fewer than 110,000 clones, over 70% of them singletons; the top ten hold approximately 2%. Trimming took off 3 bases at V and 3 bases at J, with 9 bases between the two ends. Germline assignment: CDR1 SGHDN and CDR2 FVKESK. CDR3 length: 14 residues. Details on this clone: The antigen remains unidentified.

The receptor's source is a man in his thirties or forties in good health and CMV-seronegative. The chain recombines TRBV14 with TRBJ1-5; D remains unclear. Sequenced sample: PBMCs. The CDR3 spells CASSQRDFNQPQHF. CDR3 nucleotides: TGTGCCAGCAGCCAGAGAGACTTCAATCAGCCCCAGCATTTT.